This T cell receptor beta chain was sequenced in a study of read filtering for tumor transcriptome and immune sequencing. V lost 2 bases to trimming and J lost 2 bases; unmatched junction nucleotides: 11. CDR1 SQVTM and CDR2 ANQGSEA come from the germline V gene. This CDR3 region has 17 residues. The library was built from 400 ng RNA with molecular barcoded adaptors for alpha/delta and beta/gamma chains. MiXCR was run by TCRdb on the reads, yielding one entry per CDR3 protein. The profile shows over 50,000 distinct CDR3 sequences, about 15% of them singletons. This clonotype was picked up many times. This chain joins TRBV29-1 and TRBJ2-3, with TRBD2 matching over 9 bases. The sequence was collected from a donor at least 40 years old with multiple myeloma. The sample comprised a population of CD138-negative cells sorted from bone marrow. CDR3 DNA: TGCAGCGTTGAAAGGGGCGAGCTAGCGGGACCCACAGATACGCAGTATTTT. Its translation is CSVERGELAGPTDTQYF.